The 25 T cell receptor beta chains reported below all come from one sample, sequenced in a study of molecular identifiers for immune sequencing clone quantification. TCRdb reanalysed the PCR reads using MiXCR and keeps one entry per CDR3 protein. The sample consists of about 640,000 distinct CDR3 sequences, just under 20% of them appearing once. The specimen was naive CD8+ T cells from blood, with Jurkat cell RNA spiked in. Subset of the sample: FACS-sorted CD8+CD4-CCR7+CD45RA+ naive T cells. The receptors were sampled from a human donor in good health. Some libraries in this study had Jurkat cell RNA spiked in.

This clonotype was counted only a few times. The V gene is TRBV5-1, the J gene TRBJ1-4, with a possible D match to TRBD1 (5 bases). This CDR3 contains 14 residues. Trimming left V 8 bases short and J 3 bases short, with 14 bases between. Germline CDR1 SGHRS, CDR2 YFSETQ. The CDR3 region has the DNA TGCGCCAGTAAACCGGGACGGTCTAATGAAAAACTGTTTTTT. This gives the protein CASKPGRSNEKLFF.

The chain combines TRBV15 with TRBJ1-1; D ambiguous. This CDR3 region has 13 residues. The V and J ends lost 5 bases and 5 bases respectively, with 12 bases between them. Germline V gives CDR1 LNHNV, CDR2 YYDKDF (reference sequence). CDR3 in DNA: TGTGCCACCAGCGGCGGTAGTACTACTGAAGCTTTCTTT. It specifies CATSGGSTTEAFF. Variable domain in full (rest from reference TRBV15 and TRBJ1-1): DAMVIQNPRYQVTQFGKPVTLSCSQTLNHNVMYWYQQKSSQAPKLLFHYYDKDFNNEADTPDNFQSRRPNTSFCFLDIRSPGLGDTAMYLCATSGGSTTEAFFGQGTRLTVV.

At least ten counts were recorded for this clonotype. The chain joins TRBV10-3 to TRBJ1-1; D is ambiguous. Germline lookup yields CDR1 ENHRY and CDR2 SYGVKD. CDR3 length equals 12 residues. V was clipped by 9 bases and J by 1 base, with 9 bases between them. The CDR3 spells CAIFDGNTEAFF. The CDR3 region has the DNA TGTGCCATTTTCGACGGGAACACTGAAGCTTTCTTT.

About this clonotype itself: A much larger clone sits a single nucleotide away, making a read error possible. The J gene is TRBJ1-3, the V gene TRBV9, with D perhaps TRBD1 (5 bases). This CDR3 is built from 15 residues. CDR1 and CDR2 from the germline V gene are SGDLS and YYNGEE. The V end lost 0 bases, the J end lost 6 bases, and 13 bases lay between the germline ends. Written as DNA, the CDR3 is TGTGCCAGCAGCGTAGATATGGGGACTGAAAACACCATATATTTT. It specifies CASSVDMGTENTIYF.

This clonotype was counted a few times. The chain links TRBV12-3 or TRBV12-4 to TRBJ2-3, with 9 bases aligning to TRBD1. This CDR3 region has 18 residues. Unmatched junction bases numbered 14, after V lost 5 bases and J lost 2 bases. CDR3 in DNA: TGTGCCAGCAGTCTTAGCCTCGGAGGGGACAGGGCCACAGATACGCAGTATTTT. Amino acid sequence: CASSLSLGGDRATDTQYF.

Points on this clonotype: Here the CDR3 omits its conserved ending phenylalanine or tryptophan, so a read error is the likely source. The DNA is omitted, as the CDR3 cannot be located on it reliably, and the CDR3 follows TCRdb's listing. This rearrangement joins TRBV13 to TRBJ1-1; the D call in the table, TRBD1, was not verified against the DNA. The germline V gene has CDR1 PRHDT and CDR2 FYEKMQ (reference sequence). The length of the CDR3 is 16 amino acids, counting both ends. The CDR3 sequence is CASRQTGQGRNDEASS.

This clonotype was seen many times. The chain carries TRBV6-5 and TRBJ2-7; D not resolved. CDR1 is MNHEY, CDR2 SVGAGI, per germline. This CDR3 spans 13 amino acids. The CDR3 DNA is TGTCCGAAGAGTTTTTTGTGGGTGTACGAGCAGTACTTC. This encodes CPKSFLWVYEQYF.

About this clonotype: A much larger clone sits a single nucleotide away, making a read error possible. The V gene is TRBV6-1, the J gene TRBJ1-1; perhaps TRBD1 as D (6 bases). Germline CDR1 reads MNHNS; CDR2 reads SASEGT. The CDR3 covers 14 residues. The CDR3 sequence: CAGSESDSNTEAFF. Here the CDR3 DNA reads TGTGCCGGCAGTGAGTCGGACAGCAACACTGAAGCTTTCTTT.

This clonotype appeared many times. The chain links TRBV29-1 to TRBJ1-1; D ambiguous. V gave up 5 bases and J gave up 5 bases, with 6 bases separating them. Per the germline V gene, CDR1 is SQVTM and CDR2 is ANQGSEA. This CDR3 has 10 residues. The CDR3 is CSVPGTEAFF. The CDR3 DNA sequence: TGCAGCGTTCCGGGGACTGAAGCTTTCTTT.

This clonotype was counted many times. V gene TRBV28 combines with J gene TRBJ2-7, with TRBD1 as a possible D gene (6 bases). Per the germline V gene, CDR1 is MDHEN and CDR2 is SYDVKM. Between the trimmed V and J ends, which lost 3 bases and 1 base, there was a span of 16 bases. This CDR3 has 16 residues. Written as DNA, the CDR3 is TGTGCCAGCAGTTTTTACGGTGGGGGCCAGTCCTACGAGCAGTACTTC. Encoded protein: CASSFYGGGQSYEQYF.

The table lists this clonotype with many counts. The rearrangement uses TRBV7-9 and TRBJ1-4, with 9 positions matching TRBD1. The trim removed 5 bases at V and 8 bases at J, leaving 9 bases unmatched. In germline, CDR1 is SEHNR, CDR2 FQNEAQ (reference sequence). The CDR3 consists of 15 residues. As DNA, the CDR3 is TGTGCCAGCAGCCCGGACAGGGGCGAAGGGGAAAAACTGTTTTTT. Translation: CASSPDRGEGEKLFF.

This sequence joins TRBV7-9 and TRBJ2-7, with 13 bases lining up with TRBD2. V was clipped by 5 bases and J by 3 bases; unmatched bases: 7. Per the germline V gene, CDR1 is SEHNR and CDR2 is FQNEAQ (reference sequence). This CDR3 is built from 16 residues. The CDR3 here is CASSHTRTSGSYEQYF. The CDR3 DNA reads TGTGCCAGCAGCCACACCAGGACTAGCGGGAGCTACGAGCAGTACTTC.

Many counts were recorded for this clonotype. The V and J genes are TRBV5-6 and TRBJ1-1; 7 bases align to TRBD1. CDR3 size: 12 residues. V lost 7 bases, J lost 3 bases, and 3 bases stayed unmatched. Germline V gene lookup returns CDR1 SGHDT and CDR2 YYEEEE. CDR3 in DNA: TGTGCCAGCGCGACAGGGTACACTGAAGCTTTCTTT. Residues: CASATGYTEAFF.

In its sample, this clonotype was seen many times. The CDR3 loop is CASSSLAGGPVTNTDTQYF. The CDR3 nucleotides read TGTGCCAGCAGTTCGTTAGCGGGAGGGCCCGTAACAAACACAGATACGCAGTATTTT. The V and J genes are TRBV28 and TRBJ2-3; 11 bases agree with TRBD2. The V and J ends lost 4 bases and 2 bases, in that order; junction bases with no gene match: 14. This CDR3 is built from 19 residues. Germline CDR1 and CDR2: MDHEN and SYDVKM.

This clonotype was counted many times. The chain has TRBV29-1 and TRBJ2-7; D unclear. Germline CDR1 and CDR2: SQVTM and ANQGSEA. The CDR3 contains 10 residues. V lost 5 bases to trimming and J lost 5 bases, with 7 bases between them. The CDR3 DNA reads as TGCAGCGTTTTAATCCACGAGCAGTACTTC. Its translation: CSVLIHEQYF.

This clonotype has more than one count but fewer than ten. This chain uses TRBV27 with TRBJ2-1; tentatively, D is TRBD2 (5 bases). The CDR3 length is 15 residues. V was trimmed by 8 bases and J by 0 bases, leaving 14 bases between them. From germline, CDR1 is MNHEY and CDR2 SMNVEV (reference sequence). CDR3 protein: CASGASGSSYNEQFF. CDR3 bases: TGTGCCAGCGGTGCGTCGGGGAGCTCCTACAATGAGCAGTTCTTC.

This chain links TRBV25-1 with TRBJ1-1; tentatively, D is TRBD1 (5 bases). The V gene's germline CDR1 is MGHDK and CDR2 SYGVNS. V dropped 3 bases and J dropped 3 bases, with 20 bases sitting between them. This CDR3 contains 17 residues. This CDR3 is CASSEGRDGVRDTEAFF. Written as DNA, the CDR3 is TGTGCCAGCAGTGAGGGGAGGGACGGCGTTCGGGACACTGAAGCTTTCTTT. The variable domain in full, with the rest retrieved from reference TRBV25-1 and TRBJ1-1, is EADIYQTPRYLVIGTGKKITLECSQTMGHDKMYWYQQDPGMELHLIHYSYGVNSTEKGDLSSESTVSRIRTEHFPLTLESARPSHTSQYLCASSEGRDGVRDTEAFFGQGTRLTVV.

Many counts were recorded for this clonotype. The chain joins TRBV27 to TRBJ2-7; the D is unclear. Deletions cut 4 bases from V and 0 bases from J, with 10 bases between. The CDR3 is 14 amino acids. CDR1 is MNHEY, CDR2 SMNVEV, per germline (reference sequence). CDR3 loop: CASSSVMGSYEQYF. The CDR3 nucleotides read TGTGCCAGCAGTTCGGTGATGGGCTCCTACGAGCAGTACTTC.

This clonotype was found many times. The chain combines TRBV19 with TRBJ2-3; D perhaps matches TRBD2 (6 bases). CDR1 is LNHDA, CDR2 SQIVND, per germline (reference sequence). The CDR3 consists of 16 residues. Trimming removed 1 base at V and 3 bases at J, with 14 bases between. CDR3 bases: TGTGCCAGTAGTATAGGGACTAACCACAGGACAGATACGCAGTATTTT. Its translation is CASSIGTNHRTDTQYF.

This clonotype has at least ten counts. The rearrangement joins TRBV7-6 to TRBJ1-1; a possible D gene is TRBD1 (5 bases). The CDR3 is 15 amino acids. The V end lost 1 base, the J end lost 1 base, and 10 bases lay between the germline ends. Germline V CDR1 and CDR2: SGHVS, FNYEAQ. CDR3 sequence (DNA): TGTGCCAGCAGCTTAGAGGCGGGGGAGAACACTGAAGCTTTCTTT. Translated: CASSLEAGENTEAFF.

Comment on this clonotype: At one boundary the junction diverges from the germline segment, which might be a read error. This chain uses TRBV5-6 with TRBJ1-4; tentatively, D is TRBD1 (6 bases). From germline, CDR1 is SGHDT and CDR2 YYEEEE. CDR3 length equals 16 residues. CDR3 sequence (DNA): TGTGCCAGCAGCCAGTGGGGGCGGAGAACTAATGAAAGACTGTTTTTT. Protein product: CASSQWGRRTNERLFF.

The rearrangement links TRBV10-3 to TRBJ2-5; 12 nucleotides line up with TRBD2. Unmatched junction bases numbered 4, after V lost 4 bases and J lost 1 base. Germline assignment: CDR1 ENHRY and CDR2 SYGVKD. This CDR3 is built from 16 residues. CDR3 sequence (DNA): TGTGCCATCAGTGTCGGGACTAGCGGGCCCCAAGAGACCCAGTACTTC. It is translated as CAISVGTSGPQETQYF.

This sequence joins TRBV18 and TRBJ2-1, with 8 bases that match TRBD2. Trimming took 1 base from V and 3 from J; bases not matched to a gene: 8. Per the germline V gene, CDR1 is KGHSH and CDR2 is LQKENI. The CDR3 runs 17 residues. DNA for the CDR3: TGTGCCAGCTCACCACGCGGGACTAGAGAGGACTACAATGAGCAGTTCTTC. Its protein is CASSPRGTREDYNEQFF.

The J gene is TRBJ2-7, the V gene TRBV10-1; a weak D match, TRBD1 (5 bases). From germline, CDR1 is WNHNN and CDR2 SYGVQD (reference sequence). Trimming took off 0 bases at V and 0 bases at J, with 6 bases between the two ends. This CDR3 comprises 14 residues. In nucleotides, the CDR3 is TGCGCCAGCAGTGAGTCGGACAACTCCTACGAGCAGTACTTC. Translating gives CASSESDNSYEQYF.

The J gene is TRBJ2-7, the V gene TRBV20-1; D unresolved. This CDR3 region has 15 residues. Trimming took 1 base from V and 0 from J, leaving 13 bases between them. CDR1 is DFQATT and CDR2 is SNEGSKA in the germline V gene (reference sequence). Written as DNA, the CDR3 is TGCAGTGCTAGAGGCTTTAGTCACATCTCCTACGAGCAGTACTTC. The encoded protein is CSARGFSHISYEQYF.